Given below is one T cell receptor beta chain in context. Assay used: immunoSEQ multiplex PCR; TCRdb lists only in-frame clones, some missing. This sample has 200,000 to 300,000 clones, with approximately 83% found just once. Participants' own reports of clinical history determined their cohort assignment. The data were obtained in a study of blood T cell repertoires in COVID-19. About the study: Sources were T cells, B-cell-depleted T cells, or PBMCs; the material itself was cDNA or gDNA.

The length of the CDR3 is 15 residues. V was pared by 3 bases and J by 0 bases, with 15 bases between. Germline V CDR1 and CDR2: DFQATT, SNEGSKA (reference sequence). The source is a woman aged 40-49 years with acute COVID-19. Sequenced material: PBMCs or T cells enriched from blood (not recorded which). The chain employs TRBV20-1 and TRBJ2-7; maybe TRBD1 (6 bases). CDR3 DNA sequence: TGCAGTGCTAGTCACAGGGTTCCAGCCTCCTACGAGCAGTACTTC. As protein: CSASHRVPASYEQYF.